This T cell receptor beta chain was recorded in a study of blood T cell repertoires in COVID-19. Clones were read by immunoSEQ multiplex PCR, and TCRdb kept only the in-frame ones, dropping some. The repertoire holds roughly 380,000 clones, with about 90% as singletons. Exposed enrollees encountered a COVID-19 case at some point within 2 weeks before study entry. With 6 bases clipped from V and 1 base from J, the junction kept 6 bases outside the gene matches. The CDR3 extends over 16 amino acids. Germline V gene sequence: CDR1 LNHDA, CDR2 SQIVND (reference sequence). Sequencing input: PBMCs or T cells enriched from blood (not recorded which). This sequence originates from a woman under 40 who had been exposed to COVID-19. The chain recombines TRBV19 with TRBJ2-5; TRBD2 matches at 12 bases. The CDR3 is CASSPTSGRVQETQYF. DNA for the CDR3: TGTGCCAGTAGCCCGACTAGCGGGAGAGTCCAAGAGACCCAGTACTTC.